What follows describes a single T cell receptor (beta chain). The data derive from a study of blood T cell repertoires in COVID-19. Study-wide background: Material from acute and convalescent COVID-19 was sourced from the United States, Italy and Spain.

Some clones are missing from TCRdb's copy, which holds only in-frame ones; the method was immunoSEQ multiplex PCR. The sample has fewer than 250,000 clones, about 80% seen once; the top ten hold less than 7.5%. CDR3 length: 18 amino acids. The ends lost 4 bases at V and 4 bases at J; junction bases unmatched: 10. Germline CDR1 LGHDT, CDR2 YNNKEL (reference sequence). The rearrangement joins TRBV3-1 (or the pseudogene TRBV3-2) to TRBJ2-3, with TRBD2 matching 14 bases. The sample comprised peripheral blood. The clonotype originates from a woman aged 45-65 years with acute or convalescent COVID-19. CDR3 residues: CASSPGLAGGPGSDTQYF. The CDR3 DNA is TGTGCCAGCAGCCCTGGACTAGCGGGAGGCCCTGGGTCAGATACGCAGTATTTT.